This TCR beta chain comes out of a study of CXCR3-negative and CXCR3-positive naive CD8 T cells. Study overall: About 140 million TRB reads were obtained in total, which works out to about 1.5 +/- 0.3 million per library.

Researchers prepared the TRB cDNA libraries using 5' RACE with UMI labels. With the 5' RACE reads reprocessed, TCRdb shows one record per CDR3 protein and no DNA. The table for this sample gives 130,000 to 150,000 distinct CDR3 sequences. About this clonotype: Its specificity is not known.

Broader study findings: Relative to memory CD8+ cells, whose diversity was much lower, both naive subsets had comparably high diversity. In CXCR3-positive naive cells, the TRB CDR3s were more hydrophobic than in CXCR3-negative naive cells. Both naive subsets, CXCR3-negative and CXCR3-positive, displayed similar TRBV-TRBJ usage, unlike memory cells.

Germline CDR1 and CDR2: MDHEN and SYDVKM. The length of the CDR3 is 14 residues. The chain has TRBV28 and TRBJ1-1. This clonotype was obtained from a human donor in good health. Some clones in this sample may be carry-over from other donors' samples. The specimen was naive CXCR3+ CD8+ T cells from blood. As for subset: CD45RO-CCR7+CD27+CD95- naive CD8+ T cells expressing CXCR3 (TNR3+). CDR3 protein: CASSLQLISTEAFF.